This TCR beta chain was identified during a study of PD-1 blockade in mismatch repair-deficient tumors. Study-level points and caveats: Tumor-resident clones, often absent from pretreatment blood, expanded after pembrolizumab and then contracted.

Every patient had mismatch repair deficiency by PCR or immunohistochemistry. This CDR3 has 12 amino acids. Germline V gene data show CDR1 as SEHNR and CDR2 as FQNEAQ (reference sequence). With 5 bases removed from V and 5 bases from J, the gap between germline ends came to 7 bases. Clones were read by immunoSEQ multiplex PCR, and TCRdb kept only the in-frame ones, dropping some. The data show roughly 45,000 clones, over 60% seen once. This clone was observed once. Its target is unknown. This specimen was PBMCs, taken before pembrolizumab treatment. This receptor was obtained from an adult with mismatch repair-deficient cancer. The rearrangement joins TRBV7-9 to TRBJ1-5; D remains ambiguous. The CDR3 reads CASSRGDQPQHF. CDR3 coding DNA: TGTGCCAGCAGCCGCGGGGATCAGCCCCAGCATTTT.